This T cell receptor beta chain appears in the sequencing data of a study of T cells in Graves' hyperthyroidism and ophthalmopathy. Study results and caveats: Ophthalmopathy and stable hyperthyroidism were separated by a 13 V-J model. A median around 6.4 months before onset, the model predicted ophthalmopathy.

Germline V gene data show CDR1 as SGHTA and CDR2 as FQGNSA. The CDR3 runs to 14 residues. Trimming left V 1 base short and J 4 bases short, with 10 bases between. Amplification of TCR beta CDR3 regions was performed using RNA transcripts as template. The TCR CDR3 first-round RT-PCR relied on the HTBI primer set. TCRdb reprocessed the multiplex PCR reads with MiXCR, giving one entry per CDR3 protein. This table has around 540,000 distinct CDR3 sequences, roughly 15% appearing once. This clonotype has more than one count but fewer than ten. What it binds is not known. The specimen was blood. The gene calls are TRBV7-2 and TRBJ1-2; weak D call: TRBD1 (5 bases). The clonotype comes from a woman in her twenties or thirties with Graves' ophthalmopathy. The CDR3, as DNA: TGTGCCAGCAGCTTAGGGAGACAGAGCTATGGCTACACCTTC. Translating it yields CASSLGRQSYGYTF.